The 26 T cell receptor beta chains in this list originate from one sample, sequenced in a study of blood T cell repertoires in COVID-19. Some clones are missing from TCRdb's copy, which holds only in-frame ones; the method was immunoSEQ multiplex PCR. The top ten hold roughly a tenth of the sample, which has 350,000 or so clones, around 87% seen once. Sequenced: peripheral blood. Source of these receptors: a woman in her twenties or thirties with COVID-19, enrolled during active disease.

CDR3 sequence: CASSPMTGAVYEQYF. CDR3 DNA: TGTGCCAGCTCACCCATGACAGGGGCAGTGTACGAGCAGTACTTC. The genes are TRBV18 and TRBJ2-7, with 8 bases that match TRBD1. The germline V gene encodes CDR1 KGHSH and CDR2 LQKENI. CDR3 size: 15 residues. The V gene end was trimmed by 3 bases and the J gene end by 4 bases; junction bases not matched to a gene: 8.

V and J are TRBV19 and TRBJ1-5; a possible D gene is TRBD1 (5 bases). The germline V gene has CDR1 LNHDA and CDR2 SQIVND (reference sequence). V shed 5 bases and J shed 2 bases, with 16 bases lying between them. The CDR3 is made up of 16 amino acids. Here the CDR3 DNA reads TGTGCCAGTAGTGTCTCCGGTCCGGGGGGCAATCAGCCCCAGCATTTT. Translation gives CASSVSGPGGNQPQHF.

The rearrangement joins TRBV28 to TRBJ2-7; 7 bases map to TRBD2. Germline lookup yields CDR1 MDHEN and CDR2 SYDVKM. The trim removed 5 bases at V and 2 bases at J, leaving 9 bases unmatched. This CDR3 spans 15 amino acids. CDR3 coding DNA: TGTGCCAGCAGTCCACACCTCGGGACTACCTACGAGCAGTACTTC. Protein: CASSPHLGTTYEQYF.

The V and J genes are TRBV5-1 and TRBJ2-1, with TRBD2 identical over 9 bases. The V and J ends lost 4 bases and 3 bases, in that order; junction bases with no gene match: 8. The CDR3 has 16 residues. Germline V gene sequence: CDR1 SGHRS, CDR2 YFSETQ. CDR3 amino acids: CASSQGPTSGYNEQFF. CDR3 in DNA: TGCGCCAGCAGCCAAGGCCCGACTAGCGGCTACAATGAGCAGTTCTTC.

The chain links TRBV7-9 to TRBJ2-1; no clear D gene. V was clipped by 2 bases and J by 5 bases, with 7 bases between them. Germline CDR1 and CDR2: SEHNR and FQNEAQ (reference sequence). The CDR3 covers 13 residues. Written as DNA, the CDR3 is TGTGCCAGCAGCTTACCGACTCACAATGAGCAGTTCTTC. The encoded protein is CASSLPTHNEQFF.

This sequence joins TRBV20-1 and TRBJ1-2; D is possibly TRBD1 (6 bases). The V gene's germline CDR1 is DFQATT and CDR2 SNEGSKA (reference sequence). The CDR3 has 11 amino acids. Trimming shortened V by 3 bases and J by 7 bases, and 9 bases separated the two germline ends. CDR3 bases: TGCAGTGCTAGGGACAGCCGTGGCTACACCTTC. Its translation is CSARDSRGYTF.

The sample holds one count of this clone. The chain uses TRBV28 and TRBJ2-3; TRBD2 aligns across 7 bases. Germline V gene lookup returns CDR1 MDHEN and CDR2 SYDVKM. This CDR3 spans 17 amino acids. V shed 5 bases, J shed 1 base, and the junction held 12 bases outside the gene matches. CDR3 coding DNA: TGTGCCAGCAGTCCCGCCTTAGGAGGGAGGGGCACAGATACGCAGTATTTT. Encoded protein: CASSPALGGRGTDTQYF.

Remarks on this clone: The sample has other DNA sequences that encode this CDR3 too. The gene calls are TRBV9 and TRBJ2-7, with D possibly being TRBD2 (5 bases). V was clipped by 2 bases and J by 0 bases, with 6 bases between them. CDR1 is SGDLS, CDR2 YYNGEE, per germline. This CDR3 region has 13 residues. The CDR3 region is CASSVGDSYEQYF. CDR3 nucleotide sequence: TGTGCCAGCAGCGTGGGAGACTCCTACGAGCAGTACTTC.

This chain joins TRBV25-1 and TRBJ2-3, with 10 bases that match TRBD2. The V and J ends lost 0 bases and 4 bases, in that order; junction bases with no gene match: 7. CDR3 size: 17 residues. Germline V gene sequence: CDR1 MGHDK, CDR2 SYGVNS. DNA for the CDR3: TGTGCCAGCAGTGAATATTTCCTAGCGGGAGAATCAGATACGCAGTATTTT. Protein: CASSEYFLAGESDTQYF.

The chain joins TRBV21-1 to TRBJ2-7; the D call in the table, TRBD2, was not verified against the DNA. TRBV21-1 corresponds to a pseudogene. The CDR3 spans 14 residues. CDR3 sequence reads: CASSNREGSYEQYF. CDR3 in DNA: TGTGCCAGCAGCAACAGGGAGGGCTCCTACGAGCAGTACTTC.

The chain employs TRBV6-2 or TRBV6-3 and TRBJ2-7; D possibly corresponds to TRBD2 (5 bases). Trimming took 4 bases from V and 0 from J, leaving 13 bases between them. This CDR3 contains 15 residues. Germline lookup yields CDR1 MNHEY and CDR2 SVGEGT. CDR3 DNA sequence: TGTGCCAGCAGTTTCCTGGGAGATAGCTCCTACGAGCAGTACTTC. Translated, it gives CASSFLGDSSYEQYF.

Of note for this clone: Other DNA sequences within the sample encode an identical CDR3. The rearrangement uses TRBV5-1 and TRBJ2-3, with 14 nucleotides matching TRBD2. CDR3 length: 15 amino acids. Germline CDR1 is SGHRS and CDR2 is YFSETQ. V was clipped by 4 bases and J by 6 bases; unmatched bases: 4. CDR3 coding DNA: TGCGCCAGCAGCCCGGGACTAGCGGGAGCTGATACGCAGTATTTT. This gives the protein CASSPGLAGADTQYF.

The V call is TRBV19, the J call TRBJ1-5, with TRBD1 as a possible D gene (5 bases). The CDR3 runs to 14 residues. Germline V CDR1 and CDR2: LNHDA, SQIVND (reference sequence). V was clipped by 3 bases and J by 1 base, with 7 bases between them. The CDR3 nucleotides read TGTGCCAGTAGTATCCCAGGGAGCAATCAGCCCCAGCATTTT. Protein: CASSIPGSNQPQHF.

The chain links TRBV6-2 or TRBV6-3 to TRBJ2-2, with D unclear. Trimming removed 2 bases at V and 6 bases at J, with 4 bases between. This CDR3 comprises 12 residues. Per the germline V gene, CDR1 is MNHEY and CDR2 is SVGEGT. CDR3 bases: TGTGCCAGCAGTTACCTTGCCGGGGAGCTGTTTTTT. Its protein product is CASSYLAGELFF.

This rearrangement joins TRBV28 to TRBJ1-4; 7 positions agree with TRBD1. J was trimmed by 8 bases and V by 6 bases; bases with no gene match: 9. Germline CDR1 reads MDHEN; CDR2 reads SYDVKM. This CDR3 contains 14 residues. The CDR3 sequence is CASRPRQGGEKLFF. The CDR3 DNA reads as TGTGCCAGCAGACCCAGACAGGGTGGCGAAAAACTGTTTTTT.

The CDR3 bases are TGTGCCTGGGGACAGGGGGATACGCAGTATTTT. Its protein product is CAWGQGDTQYF. This chain joins TRBV30 and TRBJ2-3; TRBD1 aligns across 9 bases. Germline V gene lookup returns CDR1 GTSNPN and CDR2 SVGIG (reference sequence). The CDR3 length is 11 residues. V lost 5 bases to trimming and J lost 6 bases; unmatched junction nucleotides: 0. The variable domain in full, completed from reference TRBV30 and TRBJ2-3, reads SQTIHQWPATLVQPVGSPLSLECTVEGTSNPNLYWYRQAAGRGLQLLFYSVGIGQISSEVPQNLSASRPQDRQFILSSKKLLLSDSGFYLCAWGQGDTQYFGPGTRLTVL.

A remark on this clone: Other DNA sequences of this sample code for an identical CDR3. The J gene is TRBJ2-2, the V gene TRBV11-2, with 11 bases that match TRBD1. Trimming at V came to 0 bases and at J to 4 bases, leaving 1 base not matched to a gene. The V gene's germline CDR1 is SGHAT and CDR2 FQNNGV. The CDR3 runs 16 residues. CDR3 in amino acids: CASSLDGTGGTGELFF. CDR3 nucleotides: TGTGCCAGCAGCTTAGACGGGACAGGGGGCACCGGGGAGCTGTTTTTT. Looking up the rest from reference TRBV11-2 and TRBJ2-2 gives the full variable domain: EAGVAQSPRYKIIEKRQSVAFWCNPISGHATLYWYQQILGQGPKLLIQFQNNGVVDDSQLPKDRFSAERLKGVDSTLKIQPAKLEDSAVYLCASSLDGTGGTGELFFGEGSRLTVL.

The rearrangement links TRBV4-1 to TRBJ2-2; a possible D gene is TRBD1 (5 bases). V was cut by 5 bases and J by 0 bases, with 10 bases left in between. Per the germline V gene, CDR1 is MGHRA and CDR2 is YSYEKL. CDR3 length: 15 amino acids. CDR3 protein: CASSRRTTNTGELFF. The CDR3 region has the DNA TGCGCCAGCAGCAGACGGACAACGAACACCGGGGAGCTGTTTTTT.

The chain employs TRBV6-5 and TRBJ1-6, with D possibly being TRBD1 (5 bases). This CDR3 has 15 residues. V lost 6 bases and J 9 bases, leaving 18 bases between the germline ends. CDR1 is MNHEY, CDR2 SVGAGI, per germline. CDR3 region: CASSVRGGLGSPLHF. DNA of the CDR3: TGTGCCAGCAGCGTCCGGGGGGGGTTAGGTTCACCCCTCCACTTT.

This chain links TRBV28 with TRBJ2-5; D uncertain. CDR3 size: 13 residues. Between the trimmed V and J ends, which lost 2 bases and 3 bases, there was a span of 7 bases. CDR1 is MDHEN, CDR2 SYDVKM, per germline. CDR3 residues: CASSLQQEETQYF. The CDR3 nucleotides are TGTGCCAGCAGTTTACAGCAGGAAGAGACCCAGTACTTC.

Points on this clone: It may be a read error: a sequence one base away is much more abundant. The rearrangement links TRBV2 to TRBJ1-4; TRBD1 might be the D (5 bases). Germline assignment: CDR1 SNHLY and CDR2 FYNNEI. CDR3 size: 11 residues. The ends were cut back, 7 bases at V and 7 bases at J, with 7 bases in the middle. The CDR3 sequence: CASMGGEKLFF. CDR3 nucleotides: TGTGCCAGCATGGGGGGTGAAAAACTGTTTTTT. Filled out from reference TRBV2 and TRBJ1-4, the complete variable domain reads EPEVTQTPSHQVTQMGQEVILRCVPISNHLYFYWYRQILGQKVEFLVSFYNNEISEKSEIFDDQFSVERPDGSNFTLKIRSTKLEDSAMYFCASMGGEKLFFGSGTQLSVL.

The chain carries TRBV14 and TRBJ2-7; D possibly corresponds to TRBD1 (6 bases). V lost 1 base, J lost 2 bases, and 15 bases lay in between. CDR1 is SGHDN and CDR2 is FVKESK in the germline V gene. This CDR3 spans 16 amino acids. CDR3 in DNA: TGTGCCAGCAGCCAAGGGGCGTACAGGGATGCCTACGAGCAGTACTTC. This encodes CASSQGAYRDAYEQYF. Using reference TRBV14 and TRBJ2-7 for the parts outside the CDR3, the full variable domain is EAGVTQFPSHSVIEKGQTVTLRCDPISGHDNLYWYRRVMGKEIKFLLHFVKESKQDESGMPNNRFLAERTGGTYSTLKVQPAELEDSGVYFCASSQGAYRDAYEQYFGPGTRLTVT.

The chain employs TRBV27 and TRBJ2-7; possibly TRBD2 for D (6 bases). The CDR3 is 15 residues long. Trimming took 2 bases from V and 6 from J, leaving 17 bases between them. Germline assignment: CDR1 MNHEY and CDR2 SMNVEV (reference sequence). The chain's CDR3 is CASSLNGGRALEQYF. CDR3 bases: TGTGCCAGCAGTTTAAACGGGGGAAGGGCTCTCGAGCAGTACTTC.

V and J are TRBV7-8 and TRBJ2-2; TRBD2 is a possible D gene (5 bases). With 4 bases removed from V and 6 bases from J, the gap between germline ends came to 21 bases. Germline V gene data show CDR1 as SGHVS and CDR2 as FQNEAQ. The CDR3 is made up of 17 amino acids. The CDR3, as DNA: TGTGCCAGCAGCTCGAACCCGAGGGATATGGTCGCCGGGGAGCTGTTTTTT. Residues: CASSSNPRDMVAGELFF. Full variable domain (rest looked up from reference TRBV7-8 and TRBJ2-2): GAGVSQSPRYKVAKRGQDVALRCDPISGHVSLFWYQQALGQGPEFLTYFQNEAQLDKSGLPSDRFFAERPEGSVSTLKIQRTQQEDSAVYLCASSSNPRDMVAGELFFGEGSRLTVL.

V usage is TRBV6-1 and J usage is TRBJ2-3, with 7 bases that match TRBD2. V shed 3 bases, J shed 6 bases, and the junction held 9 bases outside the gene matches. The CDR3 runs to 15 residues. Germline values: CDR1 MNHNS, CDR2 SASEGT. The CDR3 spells CASSDGTGGGDTQYF. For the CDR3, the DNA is TGTGCCAGCAGTGACGGGACGGGGGGTGGGGATACGCAGTATTTT.

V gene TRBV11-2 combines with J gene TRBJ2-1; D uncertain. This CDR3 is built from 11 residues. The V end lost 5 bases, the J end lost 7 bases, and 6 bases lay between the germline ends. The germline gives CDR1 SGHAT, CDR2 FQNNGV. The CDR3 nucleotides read TGTGCCAGCAGCCCCAGGAATGAGCAGTTCTTC. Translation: CASSPRNEQFF.